This is a list of T cell receptor beta chains from one sample in a study of radiotherapy plus CTLA-4 blockade in lung cancer. Profiling relied on immunoSEQ multiplex PCR, and the TCRdb table lists in-frame clones only, not all of them. The sample gives 60,000 to 70,000 clones, less than 80% of which show up once; roughly 9.7% is in the top ten. This specimen was peripheral blood, taken from a patient treated with radiotherapy plus ipilimumab. The origin of the receptors is a human donor with non-small cell lung cancer who had a complete response to radiotherapy plus ipilimumab. Each CDR3 is given with its conserved first and last residue. Each record gives: V gene, J gene, D gene, clone size, CDR3 DNA, CDR3 protein. The D gene is left open where the match is weak. Only part of the rows carry a size: once, few, many, or a class if the clone is expanded.

V gene: TRBV7-8
J gene: TRBJ1-1
D gene: -
clone size: -
CDR3 DNA: TGTGCCAGCAGCTACACGAGGACTGAAGCTTTCTTT
CDR3 protein: CASSYTRTEAFF

V gene: TRBV5-5
J gene: TRBJ1-1
D gene: TRBD1
clone size: -
CDR3 DNA: TGTGCCAGCAGCTTTGCAGGGGGCGGGGACACTGAAGCTTTCTTT
CDR3 protein: CASSFAGGGDTEAFF

V gene: TRBV7-9
J gene: TRBJ2-3
D gene: -
clone size: -
CDR3 DNA: TGTGCCAGCTCCAAAGTCCAGAGCACAGATACGCAGTATTTT
CDR3 protein: CASSKVQSTDTQYF

V gene: TRBV19
J gene: TRBJ1-2
D gene: -
clone size: -
CDR3 DNA: TGTGCCAGTAGTATACGGGGGGACGGCTACACCTTC
CDR3 protein: CASSIRGDGYTF

V gene: TRBV15
J gene: TRBJ2-1
D gene: -
clone size: -
CDR3 DNA: TGTGCCACCAGCAGAGTAGATAACAATGAGCAGTTCTTC
CDR3 protein: CATSRVDNNEQFF

V gene: TRBV5-6
J gene: TRBJ1-5
D gene: TRBD1
clone size: -
CDR3 DNA: TGTGCCAGCAGCACATGGACAGGGGTAGATCAGCCCCAGCATTTT
CDR3 protein: CASSTWTGVDQPQHF

V gene: TRBV7-9
J gene: TRBJ1-4
D gene: -
clone size: -
CDR3 DNA: TGTGCCAGCAGCTTAGTAGGAGAAAAACTGTTTTTT
CDR3 protein: CASSLVGEKLFF

V gene: TRBV15
J gene: TRBJ1-4
D gene: -
clone size: -
CDR3 DNA: TGTGCCACCAGCAGAGATTTTTGGGGGGCCGAAAAACTGTTTTTT
CDR3 protein: CATSRDFWGAEKLFF

V gene: TRBV5-6
J gene: TRBJ1-1
D gene: TRBD1
clone size: -
CDR3 DNA: TGTGCCAGCAGCTTGGTAGGGTTTGGGACAGCGAACACTGAAGCTTTCTTT
CDR3 protein: CASSLVGFGTANTEAFF

V gene: TRBV6-6
J gene: TRBJ1-2
D gene: -
clone size: -
CDR3 DNA: TGTGCCAGCAGTTACGGTCAGGGCGTCTATGGCTACACCTTC
CDR3 protein: CASSYGQGVYGYTF

V gene: TRBV5-1
J gene: TRBJ1-2
D gene: -
clone size: -
CDR3 DNA: TGCGCCAGCAGGAGACAGAGCTATGGCTACACCTTC
CDR3 protein: CASRRQSYGYTF

V gene: TRBV18
J gene: TRBJ1-5
D gene: -
clone size: -
CDR3 DNA: TGTGCCAGCTCACCCCAGGGGAGCAATCAGCCCCAGCATTTT
CDR3 protein: CASSPQGSNQPQHF

V gene: TRBV18
J gene: TRBJ2-7
D gene: TRBD2
clone size: -
CDR3 DNA: TGTGCCAGCTCACCACAAAAACTTCGACTAGCGGAATCCTACGAGCAGTACTTC
CDR3 protein: CASSPQKLRLAESYEQYF

V gene: TRBV19
J gene: TRBJ2-1
D gene: -
clone size: -
CDR3 DNA: TGTGCCAGTAGTACCGTGGGAGCCCAATACAATGAGCAGTTCTTC
CDR3 protein: CASSTVGAQYNEQFF

V gene: TRBV5-5
J gene: TRBJ2-7
D gene: -
clone size: -
CDR3 DNA: TGTGCCAGCAGCTTGGAGTGGGGCAGCTACGAGCAGTACTTC
CDR3 protein: CASSLEWGSYEQYF

V gene: TRBV6-5
J gene: TRBJ1-5
D gene: -
clone size: -
CDR3 DNA: TGTGCCAGCAGTTACGAGAGAAATCAGCCCCAGCATTTT
CDR3 protein: CASSYERNQPQHF

V gene: TRBV4-1
J gene: TRBJ2-3
D gene: TRBD2
clone size: -
CDR3 DNA: TGCGCCAGCAGCCAAGATCCAGCGGGAAGGGCAGATACGCAGTATTTT
CDR3 protein: CASSQDPAGRADTQYF

V gene: TRBV5-4
J gene: TRBJ1-4
D gene: -
clone size: -
CDR3 DNA: TGTGCCAGCAGCTTGGGGAGCCTGGGAAAACTGTTTTTT
CDR3 protein: CASSLGSLGKLFF

V gene: TRBV5-1
J gene: TRBJ1-2
D gene: -
clone size: -
CDR3 DNA: TGCGCCAGCACCTTGGGGGGTGATAGCTATGGCTACACCTTC
CDR3 protein: CASTLGGDSYGYTF

V gene: TRBV10-1
J gene: TRBJ1-1
D gene: -
clone size: -
CDR3 DNA: TGCGCCAGCAGTGAAGATGGGTATCACACTGAAGCTTTCTTT
CDR3 protein: CASSEDGYHTEAFF

V gene: TRBV11-2
J gene: TRBJ2-3
D gene: TRBD2
clone size: -
CDR3 DNA: TGTGCCAGCAGTCGCGGACTAGCGGGGTTTTTGTCCTACACAGATACGCAGTATTTT
CDR3 protein: CASSRGLAGFLSYTDTQYF

V gene: TRBV6-6
J gene: TRBJ2-1
D gene: TRBD2
clone size: -
CDR3 DNA: TGTGCCAGCAGTTACGTGGGGACTAGCGGGTACAATGAGCAGTTCTTC
CDR3 protein: CASSYVGTSGYNEQFF

V gene: TRBV6-5
J gene: TRBJ2-5
D gene: TRBD2
clone size: -
CDR3 DNA: TGTGCCAGCAGAACCGGGACTACCCAACCGGAGACCCAGTACTTC
CDR3 protein: CASRTGTTQPETQYF

V gene: TRBV9
J gene: TRBJ1-3
D gene: -
clone size: -
CDR3 DNA: TGTGCCAGCAGCGTCGAAGGGTCCTTTGTCTCTGGAAACACCATATATTTT
CDR3 protein: CASSVEGSFVSGNTIYF

V gene: TRBV14
J gene: TRBJ1-2
D gene: TRBD1
clone size: few
CDR3 DNA: TGTGCCAGCAGTCCGGACAGGCTCGGCTACACCTTC
CDR3 protein: CASSPDRLGYTF

V gene: TRBV7-9
J gene: TRBJ2-3
D gene: -
clone size: -
CDR3 DNA: TGTGCCAGCAGCCTTCCTCCCGGCGGCACAGATACGCAGTATTTT
CDR3 protein: CASSLPPGGTDTQYF

V gene: TRBV7-9
J gene: TRBJ1-2
D gene: TRBD1
clone size: -
CDR3 DNA: TGTGCCAGCAGCAGGGACAGCCCCGGCTACACCTTC
CDR3 protein: CASSRDSPGYTF